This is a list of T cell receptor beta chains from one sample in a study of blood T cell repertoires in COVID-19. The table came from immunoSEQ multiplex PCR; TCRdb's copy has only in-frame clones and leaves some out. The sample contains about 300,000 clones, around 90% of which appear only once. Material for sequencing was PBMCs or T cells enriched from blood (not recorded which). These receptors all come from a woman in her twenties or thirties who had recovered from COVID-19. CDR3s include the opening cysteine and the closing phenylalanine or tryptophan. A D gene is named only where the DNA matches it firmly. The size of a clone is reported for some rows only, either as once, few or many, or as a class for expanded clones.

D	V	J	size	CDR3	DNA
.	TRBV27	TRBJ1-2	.	CASRPQEGYGYTF	TGTGCCAGCAGACCACAGGAGGGGTATGGCTACACCTTC
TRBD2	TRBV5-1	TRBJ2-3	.	CASSSTSGSGTDTQYF	TGCGCCAGCAGCTCGACTAGCGGGAGCGGAACAGATACGCAGTATTTT
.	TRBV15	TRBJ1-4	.	CATSRDFPGLGEKLFF	TGTGCCACCAGCAGAGATTTCCCAGGGTTGGGGGAAAAACTGTTTTTT
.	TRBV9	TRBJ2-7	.	CASSVGTNSYEQYF	TGTGCCAGCAGCGTAGGGACAAACTCCTACGAGCAGTACTTC
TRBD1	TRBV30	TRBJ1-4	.	CAWAGTDNEKLFF	TGTGCCTGGGCCGGGACAGATAATGAAAAACTGTTTTTT
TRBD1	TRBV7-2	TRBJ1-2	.	CASKADRGDYGYTF	TGTGCCAGCAAAGCCGACAGGGGAGACTATGGCTACACCTTC
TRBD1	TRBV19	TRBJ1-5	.	CASRRRQGYQPQHF	TGTGCCAGTAGGAGAAGACAGGGCTATCAGCCCCAGCATTTT
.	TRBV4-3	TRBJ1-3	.	CASSQDLPGNTIYF	TGCGCCAGCAGCCAAGATCTCCCTGGAAACACCATATATTTT
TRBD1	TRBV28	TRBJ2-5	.	CASGPAGQGMKTQYF	TGTGCCAGCGGTCCCGCGGGACAGGGGATGAAGACCCAGTACTTC
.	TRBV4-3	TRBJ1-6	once	CASSQDRQGPYSPLHF	TGCGCCAGCAGCCAAGATCGGCAGGGCCCTTATTCACCCCTCCACTTT
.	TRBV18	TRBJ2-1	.	CASSPQTGNNEQFF	TGTGCCAGCTCACCACAAACAGGGAACAATGAGCAGTTCTTC
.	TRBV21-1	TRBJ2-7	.	CASSIRCQPRGYEQYF	TGTGCCAGCAGCATCAGGTGCCAGCCTCGGGGGTACGAGCAGTACTTC
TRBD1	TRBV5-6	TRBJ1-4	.	CASTLRGPNEKLFF	TGTGCCAGCACCCTCAGGGGGCCTAATGAAAAACTGTTTTTT
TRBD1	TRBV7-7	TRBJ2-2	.	CASSLDRGGTGELFF	TGTGCTAGCAGCCTAGACAGGGGAGGAACCGGGGAGCTGTTTTTT
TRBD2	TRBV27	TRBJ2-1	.	CASSLFPGLAGDDEQFF	TGTGCCAGCAGTTTATTCCCGGGACTAGCGGGAGACGATGAGCAGTTCTTC
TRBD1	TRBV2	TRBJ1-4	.	CASLRDRGNEKLFF	TGTGCCAGCCTCCGGGACAGGGGAAATGAAAAACTGTTTTTT
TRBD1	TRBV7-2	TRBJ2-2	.	CASSSPLGQTNTGELFF	TGTGCCAGCAGCTCACCCCTGGGACAGACGAACACCGGGGAGCTGTTTTTT
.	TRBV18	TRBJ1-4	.	CASSPLGFATNEKLFF	TGTGCCAGCTCACCACTCGGGTTTGCAACTAATGAAAAACTGTTTTTT
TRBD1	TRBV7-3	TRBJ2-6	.	CASRETGSGANVLTF	TGTGCCAGCAGGGAGACAGGGTCGGGGGCCAACGTCCTGACTTTC
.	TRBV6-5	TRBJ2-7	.	CASTRTDKVDEQYF	TGTGCCAGCACCAGGACGGACAAGGTCGACGAGCAGTACTTC
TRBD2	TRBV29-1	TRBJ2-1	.	CSSEREQDEQFF	TGCAGTTCAGAGCGGGAGCAGGATGAGCAGTTCTTC
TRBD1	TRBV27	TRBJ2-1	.	CASSTPGQGAVEQFF	TGTGCCAGCAGTACACCGGGACAGGGGGCGGTTGAGCAGTTCTTC
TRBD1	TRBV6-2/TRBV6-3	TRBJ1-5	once	CASSGGQGRPQHF	TGTGCCAGCAGCGGCGGACAGGGGAGGCCCCAGCATTTT
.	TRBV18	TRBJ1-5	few	CASSIGGTNQPQHF	TGTGCCAGCTCAATCGGGGGAACCAATCAGCCCCAGCATTTT
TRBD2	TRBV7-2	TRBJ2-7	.	CASSSGGDVEEQYF	TGTGCCAGCAGCTCCGGGGGGGATGTGGAGGAGCAGTACTTC
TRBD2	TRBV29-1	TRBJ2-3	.	CSVDWAAGDTQYF	TGCAGCGTTGATTGGGCAGCGGGGGATACGCAGTATTTT
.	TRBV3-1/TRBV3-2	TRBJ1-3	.	CASSQGTFSGNTIYF	TGTGCCAGCAGCCAAGGGACATTCTCTGGAAACACCATATATTTT
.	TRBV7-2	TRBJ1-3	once	CASRAQGSGNTIYF	TGTGCCAGCAGAGCGCAGGGGTCTGGAAACACCATATATTTT
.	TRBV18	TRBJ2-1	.	CASSPQGWYNEQFF	TGTGCCAGCTCACCACAGGGGTGGTACAATGAGCAGTTCTTC
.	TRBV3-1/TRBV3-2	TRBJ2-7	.	CASKRDTTYEQYF	TGTGCCAGCAAGAGGGACACTACCTACGAGCAGTACTTC
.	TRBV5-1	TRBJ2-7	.	CASSSSGISSYEQYF	TGCGCCAGCAGCTCTTCCGGGATATCTTCCTACGAGCAGTACTTC
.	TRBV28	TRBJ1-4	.	CASSFRTANNEKLFF	TGTGCCAGCAGTTTTAGGACAGCTAATAATGAAAAACTGTTTTTT
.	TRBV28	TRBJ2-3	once	CASTLGGADTQYF	TGTGCCAGCACTTTGGGTGGGGCCGACACGCAGTATTTT
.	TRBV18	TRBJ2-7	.	CASSPNQGYEQYF	TGTGCCAGCTCACCTAATCAGGGCTACGAGCAGTACTTC
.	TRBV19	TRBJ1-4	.	CASAEQGLNEKLFF	TGTGCCAGTGCCGAACAGGGTTTGAATGAAAAACTGTTTTTT
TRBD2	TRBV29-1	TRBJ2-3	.	CSVRPRLASDTQYF	TGCAGCGTGCGCCCCCGACTAGCATCCGATACGCAGTATTTT
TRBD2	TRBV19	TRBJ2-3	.	CASKRRDLREGDTQYF	TGTGCCAGTAAACGGCGGGATCTCCGGGAGGGAGATACGCAGTATTTT